This entry lists 23 T cell receptor beta chains sequenced from one sample in a study of T cell responses to AZD1222 COVID-19 vaccine (dated by TCRdb to the early 2020s). The sample's time point label is to be understood as: baseline before first vaccination. Receptors were amplified or captured by the immunoSEQ multiplex PCR assay. What TCRdb holds here is the immuneACCESS table cut down to in-frame rearrangements. Part of the clones is not present; checked against another copy, under half of the missing clones reflect an unresolved V gene, and the others are unexplained. The sample records around 120,000 clones, more than 85% of which are singletons. The ten largest clonotypes hold 6.5% to 9% of the sample. The source material was peripheral blood, sampled on day 0 of AZD1222 vaccination. These receptors all come from an adult in good health.

The J gene is TRBJ1-2, the V gene TRBV7-6, with 11 bases matching TRBD1. The CDR3 has 14 amino acids. Germline V CDR1 and CDR2: SGHVS, FNYEAQ. The ends lost 5 bases at V and 5 bases at J; junction bases unmatched: 4. CDR3 sequence reads: CASSPGTGGYGYTF. In DNA form, the CDR3 reads TGTGCCAGCAGCCCGGGGACAGGGGGGTATGGCTACACCTTC.

V usage is TRBV6-4 and J usage is TRBJ2-1; tentative D call: TRBD2 (6 bases). Per the germline V gene, CDR1 is MRHNA and CDR2 is SNTAGT. The CDR3 sequence is 13 residues long. The germline V and J ends were trimmed by 3 bases and 6 bases, with 9 bases remaining between them. The CDR3: CASSEAGFNEQFF. The CDR3 nucleotides read TGTGCCAGCAGTGAGGCGGGGTTCAATGAGCAGTTCTTC.

A single count supports this clone. The V and J genes are TRBV7-9 and TRBJ2-6, with D hard to call. Trimming cost V 3 bases and J 2 bases, with 8 bases left between them. The CDR3 runs to 15 residues. Germline CDR1 reads SEHNR; CDR2 reads FQNEAQ (reference sequence). DNA for the CDR3: TGTGCCAGCAGCTTGGACGGTCCTGGGGCCAACGTCCTGACTTTC. This sequence encodes CASSLDGPGANVLTF.

This chain links TRBV28 with TRBJ2-7, with TRBD1 identical over 9 bases. V lost 7 bases and J lost 3; bases outside the gene matches: 10. CDR1 and CDR2 from the germline V gene are MDHEN and SYDVKM. This CDR3 region has 15 residues. The CDR3 DNA reads as TGTGCCAGCACCGAGGCCGGGACAGGGTACTACGAGCAGTACTTC. This encodes CASTEAGTGYYEQYF.

This clone was counted only a few times. The chain joins TRBV24-1 to TRBJ1-5; D may be TRBD1 (6 bases). Germline CDR1 and CDR2: KGHDR and SFDVKD. The V end was cut by 4 bases, the J end by 5 bases, with 11 bases between. The CDR3 is made up of 14 amino acids. The CDR3 sequence: CATSDARGYQPQHF. CDR3 sequence (DNA): TGTGCCACCAGTGACGCCAGGGGTTATCAGCCCCAGCATTTT.

The V call is TRBV28, the J call TRBJ1-1; no firm D call. Trimming took off 6 bases at V and 0 bases at J, with 17 bases between the two ends. The length of the CDR3 is 16 residues. Looked up from germline, CDR1 is MDHEN and CDR2 is SYDVKM. The CDR3 bases are TGTGCCAGCAGAATCTCGGGGTTCACCTTGAACACTGAAGCTTTCTTT. Protein sequence: CASRISGFTLNTEAFF.

The chain is built from TRBV28 and TRBJ1-2, with D uncertain. Between the trimmed V and J ends, which lost 5 bases and 2 bases, there was a span of 12 bases. The germline CDR1 and CDR2 sequences are MDHEN and SYDVKM. The CDR3 consists of 14 residues. In nucleotides, the CDR3 is TGTGCCAGCAGTGCCTCGGGGTCCAACTATGGCTACACCTTC. This encodes CASSASGSNYGYTF.

The chain employs TRBV27 and TRBJ2-1, with D perhaps being TRBD1 or TRBD2 (6 bases each). This CDR3 comprises 16 residues. The V gene lost 5 bases and the J gene lost 0 bases, with 14 bases spanning the gap. Germline assignment: CDR1 MNHEY and CDR2 SMNVEV (reference sequence). The DNA for the CDR3 is TGTGCCAGCAGTCTAGGGGGGACTTTCTCCTACAATGAGCAGTTCTTC. This codes for CASSLGGTFSYNEQFF.

This clone showed up just once. The chain links TRBV2 to TRBJ2-2, with D hard to call. The CDR3 consists of 12 residues. The ends were cut back, 7 bases at V and 5 bases at J, with 8 bases in the middle. Germline assignment: CDR1 SNHLY and CDR2 FYNNEI. The CDR3 loop is CASNHFTGELFF. CDR3 in DNA: TGTGCCAGCAACCATTTTACCGGGGAGCTGTTTTTT.

The sample holds a few counts of this clone. This rearrangement joins TRBV7-3 to TRBJ1-2; D is undetermined. V dropped 2 bases and J dropped 6 bases, with 10 bases sitting between them. This CDR3 has 13 amino acids. Germline values: CDR1 SGHTA, CDR2 FQGTGA. Here the CDR3 reads CASSLSRQDGYTF. The CDR3 DNA follows: TGTGCCAGCAGCTTATCCAGGCAGGATGGCTACACCTTC.

The chain carries TRBV15 and TRBJ1-5; TRBD1 agrees at 10 bases. CDR1 and CDR2 from the germline V gene are LNHNV and YYDKDF (reference sequence). The CDR3 extends over 14 amino acids. V lost 4 bases to trimming and J lost 5 bases; unmatched junction nucleotides: 2. The CDR3 spells CATSTGQGHQPQHF. The CDR3, as DNA: TGTGCCACCAGCACGGGACAGGGGCATCAGCCCCAGCATTTT.

This clone was found once. The chain recombines TRBV5-1 with TRBJ2-5; D may correspond to TRBD1 or TRBD2 (5 bases each). The germline gives CDR1 SGHRS, CDR2 YFSETQ. The CDR3 sequence is 13 residues long. The ends were cut back, 6 bases at V and 4 bases at J, with 13 bases in the middle. The CDR3 region is CASNKGERETQYF. The DNA for the CDR3 is TGCGCCAGCAACAAAGGGGAGCGAGAGACCCAGTACTTC.

The chain recombines TRBV19 with TRBJ1-1; 7 bases line up with TRBD1. Germline CDR1 is LNHDA and CDR2 is SQIVND (reference sequence). The CDR3 is made up of 18 amino acids. Trimming removed 1 base from V and 4 bases from J; junction bases left unmatched: 15. CDR3 residues: CASSIVRTGARSGTEAFF. The CDR3 DNA reads TGTGCCAGTAGTATAGTTCGGACAGGAGCTAGAAGTGGCACTGAAGCTTTCTTT.

The rearrangement uses TRBV4-1 and TRBJ1-2; no reliable D call. The CDR3 spans 14 residues. V was cut by 3 bases and J by 4 bases, with 12 bases left in between. Germline V lookup: CDR1 MGHRA, CDR2 YSYEKL. CDR3 nucleotide sequence: TGCGCCAGCAGCCATCCCGGACGGCGCTATGGCTACACCTTC. Its translation is CASSHPGRRYGYTF.

CDR3 protein: CASSPGLAGGNEQFF. CDR3 in DNA: TGCGCCAGCAGCCCGGGACTAGCGGGAGGGAATGAGCAGTTCTTC. The V and J genes are TRBV4-1 and TRBJ2-1; 16 nucleotides align to TRBD2. The germline CDR1 and CDR2 sequences are MGHRA and YSYEKL. The CDR3 is 15 residues long. After removal of 4 bases from V and 7 bases from J, the junction contained 1 base not matched to a gene.

This clone has just a few counts. Within the sample, other DNA sequences also encode this same CDR3. The rearrangement joins TRBV7-8 to TRBJ1-5; D uncertain. This CDR3 is built from 15 residues. CDR1 and CDR2 (germline): SGHVS, FQNEAQ. Trimming took off 1 base at V and 0 bases at J, with 7 bases between the two ends. The CDR3 region has the DNA TGTGCCAGCAGCTTAGAAGGGAATAGCAATCAGCCCCAGCATTTT. It codes for CASSLEGNSNQPQHF.

The chain has TRBV6-2 or TRBV6-3 and TRBJ2-7; 7 bases map to TRBD1. With 4 bases clipped from V and 3 bases from J, the junction kept 9 bases outside the gene matches. Germline values: CDR1 MNHEY, CDR2 SVGEGT. This CDR3 spans 15 amino acids. The DNA of the CDR3 is TGTGCCAGCAGTTCCGACAGGGCACCCCTCTACGAGCAGTACTTC. Residues: CASSSDRAPLYEQYF.

The chain combines TRBV30 with TRBJ2-7; D is ambiguous. The CDR3 is made up of 14 amino acids. Germline CDR1 and CDR2: GTSNPN and SVGIG (reference sequence). Deletions cut 0 bases from V and 3 bases from J, with 12 bases between. The CDR3 DNA reads TGTGCCTGGAGTGTCGGCGGCAGTCGCTACGAGCAGTACTTC. Translated: CAWSVGGSRYEQYF.

The chain combines TRBV5-4 with TRBJ1-1; D perhaps matches TRBD1 (5 bases). This CDR3 is built from 14 residues. V lost 0 bases, J lost 1 base, and 7 bases lay in between. Per germline, CDR1 SGHNT and CDR2 YYREEE (reference sequence). The CDR3 loop reads CASSLDRKNTEAFF. The CDR3 coding sequence is TGTGCCAGCAGCTTGGACAGGAAGAACACTGAAGCTTTCTTT.

The chain joins TRBV3-1 (or the pseudogene TRBV3-2) to TRBJ2-3; D gene ambiguous. CDR3 length: 16 residues. CDR1 is LGHDT and CDR2 is YNNKEL in the germline V gene (reference sequence). V lost 0 bases and J lost 1, with 11 bases in between. The CDR3 DNA reads TGTGCCAGCAGCCAAGAGGCGGTAGCCGGCACAGATACGCAGTATTTT. This translates into CASSQEAVAGTDTQYF.

This chain joins TRBV28 and TRBJ1-5; D not certain. The CDR3 extends over 14 amino acids. Germline assignment: CDR1 MDHEN and CDR2 SYDVKM. With 2 bases removed from V and 7 bases from J, the gap between germline ends came to 12 bases. CDR3 in amino acids: CASSLRGKPQPQHF. CDR3 in DNA: TGTGCCAGCAGTTTACGAGGGAAGCCGCAGCCCCAGCATTTT.

V and J are TRBV7-8 and TRBJ1-2; TRBD1 aligns across 7 bases. V lost 3 bases to trimming and J lost 7 bases; unmatched junction nucleotides: 8. This CDR3 spans 14 amino acids. Germline V gives CDR1 SGHVS, CDR2 FQNEAQ. The CDR3 DNA reads as TGTGCCAGCAGCTTCAACTCAGGGGGAGGTGGCTACACCTTC. Encoded protein: CASSFNSGGGGYTF.

This rearrangement joins TRBV6-5 to TRBJ2-3; tentative D call: TRBD1 (5 bases). Germline lookup yields CDR1 MNHEY and CDR2 SVGAGI. The ends were cut back, 0 bases at V and 0 bases at J, with 10 bases in the middle. There are 16 residues in the CDR3. The CDR3 DNA sequence: TGTGCCAGCAGTTACTCCCGGCAGGGTAGCACAGATACGCAGTATTTT. It translates to CASSYSRQGSTDTQYF.